This TCR beta chain was recorded in a study of blood T cell repertoires in COVID-19. Study information: Material from acute and convalescent COVID-19 was sourced from the United States, Italy and Spain. Sample material is recorded as cDNA or gDNA derived from T cells, B-cell-depleted T cells, or PBMCs.

Germline CDR1 is SGHNT and CDR2 is YYREEE (reference sequence). V dropped 3 bases and J dropped 5; count of bases not matched to a gene: 10. The CDR3 has 16 residues. Enrollment of patients from Seattle took place during active infection, with longitudinal follow-up. The protocol was immunoSEQ multiplex PCR, while the TCRdb copy is restricted to in-frame clones and leaves out a portion. This sample has fewer than 300,000 clones, with under 90% found just once. The TCR sequence derives from a man aged 50-60 years with COVID-19, enrolled during active disease. The sample consisted of peripheral blood. This chain uses TRBV5-4 with TRBJ2-7; 11 positions agree with TRBD2. CDR3 DNA: TGTGCCAGCAGCTCGCATGCGACTAGCGGGACGGACGAGCAGTACTTC. It yields the protein CASSSHATSGTDEQYF.